The 15 T cell receptor beta chains below come from one sample, sequenced in a study of T cell clonality in common variable immunodeficiency. Clones were read by immunoSEQ multiplex PCR, and TCRdb kept only the in-frame ones, dropping some. The profile covers about 60,000 clones, none occurring a single time. The sequencing sample was made of peripheral blood mononuclear cells. The receptors come from a person between 18 and 75 years old in good health.

At least ten counts were recorded for this clone. The sequence runs out 3 residues before the end of the CDR3; the remainder is reconstructed from the germline J gene. The chain links TRBV20-1 to TRBJ2-1; TRBD2 matches 10 bases. The germline V gene has CDR1 DFQATT and CDR2 SNEGSKA (reference sequence). V shed 6 bases, J shed 7 bases, and the junction held 9 bases outside the gene matches. The CDR3 has 14 amino acids. CDR3 sequence reads: CSAALAGVRNEQFF. The CDR3 bases that were read are TGCAGTGCGGCGCTAGCGGGAGTACGTAATGAG.

The table lists this clone with many counts. With the read ending 3 residues before the CDR3 end, the germline J gene is used to fill in that end. The chain employs TRBV5-4 and TRBJ1-2; 8 nucleotides match TRBD1. The junction had 5 bases not matched to a gene; V was cut back by 2 bases and J by 2 bases. The germline CDR1 and CDR2 sequences are SGHNT and YYREEE (reference sequence). The CDR3 has 15 amino acids. The CDR3 sequence is CASSFGQGPNYGYTF. The covered CDR3 bases are TGTGCCAGCAGCTTCGGACAGGGACCAAACTATGGC.

This clone has at least ten counts. The CDR3 end is not reached by the read, which stops 3 residues before it; the germline J gene fills it in. The V and J genes are TRBV2 and TRBJ1-3, with 7 bases matching TRBD1. Germline loops: CDR1 SNHLY, CDR2 FYNNEI. V trimming: 7 bases; J trimming: 0 bases; junction bases outside the gene matches: 3. The CDR3 has 14 amino acids. The covered CDR3 bases are TGTGCCAGCAAGGAGGGGGCCTCTGGAAACACC. Its protein is CASKEGASGNT. The CDR3 in its entirety is CASKEGASGNTIYF.

This clone was detected many times. The missing CDR3 end, 3 residues past where the read stops, is filled in from the germline J gene. The chain combines TRBV19 with TRBJ1-1; D is ambiguous. The CDR3 is 13 amino acids. V was clipped by 5 bases and J by 2 bases, with 9 bases between them. From germline, CDR1 is LNHDA and CDR2 SQIVND (reference sequence). The CDR3: CASSVGLNTEAFF. Incomplete CDR3 DNA: TGTGCCAGTAGTGTCGGACTTAACACTGAA.

This clone was picked up many times. The DNA ends 3 residues before the CDR3 does, and the rest of the CDR3 is filled in from the germline J gene. V and J are TRBV2 and TRBJ2-7; the match to TRBD1 covers 7 bases. Germline assignment: CDR1 SNHLY and CDR2 FYNNEI. Trimming removed 4 bases from V and 4 bases from J; junction bases left unmatched: 10. The CDR3 sequence is 15 residues long. The CDR3 DNA, read in part, is TGTGCCAGCAGTGCTCCAACAGGGGCTATGTACGAG. Encoded protein: CASSAPTGAMYE. The entire CDR3 protein is CASSAPTGAMYEQYF.

This clone was seen at least ten times. With the read ending 3 residues before the CDR3 end, the germline J gene is used to fill in that end. The gene calls are TRBV2 and TRBJ1-2, with a tentative D call TRBD1 (5 bases). Per the germline V gene, CDR1 is SNHLY and CDR2 is FYNNEI. The CDR3 spans 13 residues. Between the trimmed V and J ends, which lost 5 bases and 4 bases, there was a span of 11 bases. The CDR3 region is CASSSGYGYGYTF. The covered CDR3 bases are TGTGCCAGCAGTTCAGGGTATGGCTATGGC.

This clone was seen at least ten times. The CDR3 is cut off 3 residues early in the read; its end comes from the germline J gene. The gene calls are TRBV28 and TRBJ2-7; D is possibly TRBD2 (5 bases). Trimming stripped 5 bases from V and 2 bases from J, with 19 bases between. Germline V CDR1 and CDR2: MDHEN, SYDVKM. The CDR3 sequence is 16 residues long. The DNA read from the CDR3 is TGTGCCAGCAGTCCTCGTTGGAAGCGGCCCCCCTACGAG. This translates into CASSPRWKRPPYE. The full CDR3 is CASSPRWKRPPYEQYF.

This clone was found a few times. The CDR3 is cut off 3 residues early in the read; its end comes from the germline J gene. This chain uses TRBV7-8 with TRBJ2-6; D is unclear. Trimming shortened V by 5 bases and J by 0 bases, and 11 bases separated the two germline ends. The CDR3 consists of 16 residues. Germline-derived CDR1 and CDR2 are SGHVS and FQNEAQ. The CDR3 bases that were read are TGTGCCAGCAGCCCCGTCGGCGGCTCTGGGGCCAACGTC. Amino acid sequence: CASSPVGGSGANV. The full CDR3 protein is CASSPVGGSGANVLTF.

At least ten counts were recorded for this clone. The CDR3 end is not reached by the read, which stops 3 residues before it; the germline J gene fills it in. This sequence joins TRBV19 and TRBJ2-7; perhaps TRBD2 as D (7 bases). The CDR3 extends over 14 amino acids. V was cut by 3 bases and J by 5 bases, with 14 bases left in between. Germline CDR1 LNHDA, CDR2 SQIVND (reference sequence). CDR3 DNA (partial): TGTGCCAGTAGTATCGGGGGGCGAAACGACGAG. This sequence encodes CASSIGGRNDE. The complete CDR3 sequence is CASSIGGRNDEQYF.

This clone has ten or more counts. The sequence runs out 3 residues before the end of the CDR3; the remainder is reconstructed from the germline J gene. This rearrangement joins TRBV20-1 to TRBJ1-5; D is perhaps TRBD1 (5 bases). V lost 5 bases and J lost 1, with 15 bases in between. The CDR3 totals 15 residues. Germline loops: CDR1 DFQATT, CDR2 SNEGSKA (reference sequence). The DNA read from the CDR3 is TGCAGTGCTGTTACCCGGGGGGGAAGCAATCAGCCC. Amino acids: CSAVTRGGSNQP. The entire CDR3 protein is CSAVTRGGSNQPQHF.

There are many counts of this clone. Incomplete CDR3 DNA: TGCGCCAGCGGGAGGGGCTCTGGGGCCAACGTC. As protein: CASGRGSGANV. The CDR3 in full is CASGRGSGANVLTF. The genes are TRBV5-1 and TRBJ2-6; 7 bases are shared with TRBD2. The missing CDR3 end, 3 residues past where the read stops, is filled in from the germline J gene. The J segment lost 0 bases and the V segment lost 7 bases, leaving 1 base of the junction unmatched. The length of the CDR3 is 14 residues. CDR1 SGHRS and CDR2 YFSETQ come from the germline V gene.

At least ten counts were recorded for this clone. The DNA ends 3 residues before the CDR3 does, and the rest of the CDR3 is filled in from the germline J gene. This rearrangement joins TRBV6-4 to TRBJ2-3; 7 bases fit TRBD2. The junction had 7 bases not matched to a gene; V was cut back by 5 bases and J by 2 bases. The CDR3 totals 15 residues. Germline V CDR1 and CDR2: MRHNA, SNTAGT. CDR3 bases read: TGTGCCAGCAGTTCTTACGGGGGGTCCACAGATACG. Amino acids: CASSSYGGSTDT. The whole CDR3 region reads CASSSYGGSTDTQYF.

This clone was observed many times. The read falls 3 residues short of the CDR3 end, and the missing part is taken from the germline J gene. This rearrangement joins TRBV9 to TRBJ2-6, with TRBD2 as a possible D gene (6 bases). The germline gives CDR1 SGDLS, CDR2 YYNGEE. V was clipped by 4 bases and J by 2 bases, with 10 bases between them. The CDR3 has 15 amino acids. The sequenced part of the CDR3 DNA is TGTGCCAGCAGCTCATGGGGGGCTGGGGCCAACGTC. Translating it yields CASSSWGAGANV. The CDR3, in full, reads CASSSWGAGANVLTF.

This clone was observed many times. The observed sequence ends 3 residues before the CDR3 terminus, with the missing tail filled in from the germline J gene. The chain has TRBV29-1 and TRBJ2-1; D assignment may be TRBD1 or TRBD2 (5 bases each). The CDR3 totals 14 residues. V lost 7 bases, J lost 0 bases, and 13 bases lay in between. Per the germline V gene, CDR1 is SQVTM and CDR2 is ANQGSEA. CDR3 DNA, as far as it was read: TGCAGCGGGGCATCAGGGAGCTCCTACAATGAG. Translation: CSGASGSSYNE. The whole CDR3 sequence reads CSGASGSSYNEQFF.

Ten or more counts support this clone. The read falls 3 residues short of the CDR3 end, and the missing part is taken from the germline J gene. The chain recombines TRBV6-8 with TRBJ2-7; the match to TRBD1 covers 8 bases. Germline V gene sequence: CDR1 MNHGY, CDR2 SAAAGT. With 9 bases clipped from V and 0 bases from J, the junction kept 4 bases outside the gene matches. The CDR3 is 13 residues long. The CDR3 region is CARRDRSSYEQYF. The covered CDR3 bases are TGTGCCAGACGGGACAGGAGCTCCTACGAG.